What follows is one T cell receptor beta chain and its context. Its antigen is not known. The data stem from a study of monozygotic twins with inflammatory bowel disease. Study results and limitations: The analysis did not separate different T cell subtypes. Relative to healthy twins, IBD patients had fewer clonotypes in common with others, a gap that was especially apparent with disease activity.

Total RNA input per TCR library was 3,000 to 4,500 ng. Researchers used template switching to add UMIs featuring a 6-nucleotide sample barcode. From the 5' RACE reads, TCRdb lists one entry per CDR3 protein and no DNA. Here the sample table reports just over 300,000 distinct CDR3 sequences. The TCR originated in a human donor with ulcerative colitis or Crohn's disease, or a healthy co-twin of an affected twin (not recorded which). Material for sequencing was blood.

This chain's CDR3 is CASGRDGSYEQYF. The gene calls are TRBV6-2 or TRBV6-3 and TRBJ2-7; TCRdb reports TRBD1, a call that lacks DNA to check it against. CDR3 length: 13 amino acids. The germline CDR1 and CDR2 sequences are MNHEY and SVGEGT.